This TCR beta chain was documented in a study of blood T cell repertoires in COVID-19. Overall study context: T cells, B-cell-depleted T cells, or PBMCs supplied cDNA or gDNA.

Source study methods: The authors estimated nucleated cell counts from reference gene primer amplification. Measured with immunoSEQ multiplex PCR; TCRdb has only the in-frame clones, and not every one. The D gene and trimming were derived from the DNA, and the V and J assignments and clone size from that table. This table holds over 85,000 clones, around 86% found once. The CDR3 loop spans 14 amino acids. The V gene's germline CDR1 is SGHNT and CDR2 YENEEA. Trimming removed 2 bases from V and 7 bases from J, with 9 bases in between. The material sequenced was peripheral blood. The TCR sequence derives from a man aged 50-59 years with active or convalescent COVID-19. The chain links TRBV11-3 to TRBJ1-6; perhaps TRBD1 as D (6 bases). CDR3 region: CASSLSGVNSPLHF. The CDR3 nucleotides read TGTGCCAGCAGCTTATCAGGGGTAAATTCACCCCTCCACTTT.